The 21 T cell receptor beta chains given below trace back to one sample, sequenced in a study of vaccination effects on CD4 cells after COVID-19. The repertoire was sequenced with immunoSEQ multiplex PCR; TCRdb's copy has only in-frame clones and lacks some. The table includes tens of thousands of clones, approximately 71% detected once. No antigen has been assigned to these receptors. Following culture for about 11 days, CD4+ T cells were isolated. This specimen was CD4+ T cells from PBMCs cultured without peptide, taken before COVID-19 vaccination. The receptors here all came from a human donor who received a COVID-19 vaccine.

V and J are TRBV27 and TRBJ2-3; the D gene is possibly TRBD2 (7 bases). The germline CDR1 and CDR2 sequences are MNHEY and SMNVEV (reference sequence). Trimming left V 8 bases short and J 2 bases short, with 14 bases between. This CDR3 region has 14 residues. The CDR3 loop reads CASGRGVPTDTQYF. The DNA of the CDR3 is TGTGCCAGCGGGAGGGGGGTGCCCACAGATACGCAGTATTTT.

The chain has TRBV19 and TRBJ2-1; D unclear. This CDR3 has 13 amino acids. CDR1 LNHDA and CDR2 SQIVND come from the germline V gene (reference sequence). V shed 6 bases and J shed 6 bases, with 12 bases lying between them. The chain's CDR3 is CASSPYSVNEQFF. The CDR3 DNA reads TGTGCCAGTAGCCCTTACTCTGTCAATGAGCAGTTCTTC.

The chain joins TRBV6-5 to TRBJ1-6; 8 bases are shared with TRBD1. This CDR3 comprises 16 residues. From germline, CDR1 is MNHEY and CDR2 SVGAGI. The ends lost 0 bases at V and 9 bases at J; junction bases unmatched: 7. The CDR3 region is CASSYSLLTGASPLHF. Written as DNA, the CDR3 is TGTGCCAGCAGTTACTCACTATTGACAGGGGCTTCACCCCTCCACTTT.

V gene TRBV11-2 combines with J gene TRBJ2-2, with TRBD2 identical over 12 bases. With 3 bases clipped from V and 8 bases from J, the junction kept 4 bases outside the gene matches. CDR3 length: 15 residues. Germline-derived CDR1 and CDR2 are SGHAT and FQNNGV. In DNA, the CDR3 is TGTGCCAGCAGCTTCCCTAGCGGGGGGGCGGGGGAGCTGTTTTTT. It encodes CASSFPSGGAGELFF.

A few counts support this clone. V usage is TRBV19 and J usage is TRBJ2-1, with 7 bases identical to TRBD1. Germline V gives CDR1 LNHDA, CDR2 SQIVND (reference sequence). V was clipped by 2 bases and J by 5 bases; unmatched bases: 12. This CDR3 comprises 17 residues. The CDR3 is CASSISYGQVVNNEQFF. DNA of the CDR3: TGTGCCAGTAGTATAAGCTACGGACAGGTAGTAAACAATGAGCAGTTCTTC.

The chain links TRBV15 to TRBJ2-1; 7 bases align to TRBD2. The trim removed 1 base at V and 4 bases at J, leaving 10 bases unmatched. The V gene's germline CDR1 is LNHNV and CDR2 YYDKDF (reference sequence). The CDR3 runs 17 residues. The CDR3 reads CATSRVGVGGYYNEQFF. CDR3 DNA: TGTGCCACCAGCAGAGTAGGGGTCGGGGGGTATTACAATGAGCAGTTCTTC.

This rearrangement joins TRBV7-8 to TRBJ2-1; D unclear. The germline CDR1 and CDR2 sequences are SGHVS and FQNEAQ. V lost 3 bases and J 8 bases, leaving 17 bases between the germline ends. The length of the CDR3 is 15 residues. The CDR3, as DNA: TGTGCCAGCAGCTTTTTCCTGGGCTCTTCGTATGAGCAGTTCTTC. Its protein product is CASSFFLGSSYEQFF.

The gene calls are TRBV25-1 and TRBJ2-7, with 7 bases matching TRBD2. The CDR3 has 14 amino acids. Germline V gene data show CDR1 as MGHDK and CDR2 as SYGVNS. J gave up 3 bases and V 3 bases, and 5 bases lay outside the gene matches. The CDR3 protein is CASSDGGFGYEQYF. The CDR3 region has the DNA TGTGCCAGCAGTGACGGGGGGTTCGGCTACGAGCAGTACTTC.

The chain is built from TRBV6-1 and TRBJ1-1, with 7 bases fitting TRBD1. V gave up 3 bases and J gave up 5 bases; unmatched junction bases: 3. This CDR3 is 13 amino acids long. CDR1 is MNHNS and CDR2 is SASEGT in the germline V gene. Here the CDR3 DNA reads TGTGCCAGCAGTGACGTCAGGGGGACTGAAGCTTTCTTT. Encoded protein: CASSDVRGTEAFF.

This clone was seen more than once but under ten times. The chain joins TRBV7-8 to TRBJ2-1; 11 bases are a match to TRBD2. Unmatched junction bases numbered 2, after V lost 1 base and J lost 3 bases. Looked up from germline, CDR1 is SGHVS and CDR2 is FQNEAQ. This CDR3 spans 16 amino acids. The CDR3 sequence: CASSLVGTSGYNEQFF. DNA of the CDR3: TGTGCCAGCAGCTTAGTAGGGACTAGCGGCTACAATGAGCAGTTCTTC.

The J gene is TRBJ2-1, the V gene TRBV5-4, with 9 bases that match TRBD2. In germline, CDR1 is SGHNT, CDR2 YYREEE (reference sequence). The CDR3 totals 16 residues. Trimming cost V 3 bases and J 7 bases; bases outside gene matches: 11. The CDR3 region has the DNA TGTGCCAGCAGCTCGAGGGTAGCGGGAGCTGAAAATGAGCAGTTCTTC. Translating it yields CASSSRVAGAENEQFF.

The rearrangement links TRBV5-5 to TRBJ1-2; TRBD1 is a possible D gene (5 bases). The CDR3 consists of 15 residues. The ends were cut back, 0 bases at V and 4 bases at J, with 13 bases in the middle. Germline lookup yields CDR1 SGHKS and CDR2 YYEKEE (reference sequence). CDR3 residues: CASSLGAGTAYGYTF. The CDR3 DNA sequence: TGTGCCAGCAGCTTGGGGGCGGGGACCGCCTATGGCTACACCTTC.

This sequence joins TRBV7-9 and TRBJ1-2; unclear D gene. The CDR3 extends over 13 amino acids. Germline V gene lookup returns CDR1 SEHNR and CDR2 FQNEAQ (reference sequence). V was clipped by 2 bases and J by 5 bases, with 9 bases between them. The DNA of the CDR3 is TGTGCCAGCAGCTTACGATCGACATATGGCTACACCTTC. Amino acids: CASSLRSTYGYTF.

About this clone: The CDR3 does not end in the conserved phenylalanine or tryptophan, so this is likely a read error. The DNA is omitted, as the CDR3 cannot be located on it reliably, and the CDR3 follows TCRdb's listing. Here the CDR3 reads CASSPPTLSGGAEI. The chain couples TRBV11-2 to TRBJ2-3; the tabulated D call, TRBD2, remains unverified against the DNA. A total of 14 residues make up the CDR3, ends included. Germline V lookup: CDR1 SGHAT, CDR2 FQNNGV.

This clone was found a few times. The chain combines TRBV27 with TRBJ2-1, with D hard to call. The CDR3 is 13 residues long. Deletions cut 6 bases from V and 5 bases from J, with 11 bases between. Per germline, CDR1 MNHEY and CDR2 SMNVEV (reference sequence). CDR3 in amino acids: CASRSGLDNEQFF. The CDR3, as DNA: TGTGCCAGCAGGTCGGGTCTAGACAATGAGCAGTTCTTC.

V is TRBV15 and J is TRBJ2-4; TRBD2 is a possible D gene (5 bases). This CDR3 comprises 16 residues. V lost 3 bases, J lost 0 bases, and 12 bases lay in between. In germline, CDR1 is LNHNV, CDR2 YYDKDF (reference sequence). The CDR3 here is CATSSSEGLAKNIQYF. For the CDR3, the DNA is TGTGCCACCAGCAGTAGTGAGGGATTAGCCAAAAACATTCAGTACTTC.

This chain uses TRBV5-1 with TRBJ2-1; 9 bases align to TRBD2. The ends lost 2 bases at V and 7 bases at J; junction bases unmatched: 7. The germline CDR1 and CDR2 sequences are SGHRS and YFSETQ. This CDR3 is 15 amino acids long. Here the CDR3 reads CASSFGASGINEQFF. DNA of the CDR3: TGCGCCAGCAGCTTCGGGGCTAGCGGGATAAATGAGCAGTTCTTC.

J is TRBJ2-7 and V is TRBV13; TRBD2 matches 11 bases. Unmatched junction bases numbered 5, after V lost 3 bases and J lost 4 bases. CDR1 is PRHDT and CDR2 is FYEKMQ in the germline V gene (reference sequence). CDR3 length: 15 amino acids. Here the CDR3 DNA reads TGTGCCAGCAGCTTTACAATAGCGGGGGGGTACGAGCAGTACTTC. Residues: CASSFTIAGGYEQYF. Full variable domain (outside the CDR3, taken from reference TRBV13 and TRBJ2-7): AAGVIQSPRHLIKEKRETATLKCYPIPRHDTVYWYQQGPGQDPQFLISFYEKMQSDKGSIPDRFSAQQFSDYHSELNMSSLELGDSALYFCASSFTIAGGYEQYFGPGTRLTVT.

This CDR3 reads CASSEDGATGELFF. CDR3 nucleotide sequence: TGTGCCAGCAGTGAAGATGGGGCCACCGGGGAGCTGTTTTTT. This rearrangement joins TRBV6-4 to TRBJ2-2; possibly TRBD1 for D (5 bases). CDR1 and CDR2 (germline): MRHNA, SNTAGT. The V end lost 3 bases, the J end lost 4 bases, and 9 bases lay between the germline ends. This CDR3 region has 14 residues.

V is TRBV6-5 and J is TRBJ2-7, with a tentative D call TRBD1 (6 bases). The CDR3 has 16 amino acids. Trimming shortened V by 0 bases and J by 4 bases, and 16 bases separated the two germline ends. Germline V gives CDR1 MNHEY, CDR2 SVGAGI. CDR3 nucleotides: TGTGCCAGCAGTTACTCAAAAAGGGACAACCGATACGAGCAGTACTTC. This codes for CASSYSKRDNRYEQYF.

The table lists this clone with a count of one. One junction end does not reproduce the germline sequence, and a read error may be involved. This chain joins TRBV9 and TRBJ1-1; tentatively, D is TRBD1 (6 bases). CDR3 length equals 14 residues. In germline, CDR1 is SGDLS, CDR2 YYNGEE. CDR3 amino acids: CASSVGTQTGFPLF. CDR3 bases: TGTGCCAGCAGCGTAGGCACGCAAACAGGGTTCCCTCTTTTT.